The clone carrying this T cell receptor (beta chain) was observed once. The CDR3 runs 17 residues. V lost 0 bases and J lost 4, with 16 bases in between. Germline V gene lookup returns CDR1 SGHAT and CDR2 FQNNGV. These data originate in a study of T cell changes during pregnancy in multiple sclerosis. Assay: immunoSEQ multiplex PCR; the TCRdb copy retains only in-frame clones and omits some. The sample includes 45,000 or so clones, about 90% of them seen just once. The receptor comes from a female donor with multiple sclerosis, enrolled in a pregnancy study. This rearrangement joins TRBV11-2 to TRBJ2-1, with D tentatively TRBD2 (6 bases). The source material was CD8+ T cells from peripheral blood mononuclear cells, sampled after pregnancy. Here the CDR3 reads CASSLEGPGDSYNEQFF. The CDR3 region has the DNA TGTGCCAGCAGCTTAGAGGGACCCGGGGACTCATACAATGAGCAGTTCTTC.